This T cell receptor (beta chain) was sequenced during a study of blood T cell repertoires in COVID-19. Study-level information: Collection of acute and convalescent COVID-19 samples took place in the United States, Italy and Spain. PBMCs, B-cell-depleted T cells, or T cells were the source of the cDNA or gDNA that made up the material.

Authors' data handling: Reference gene primer amplification gave nucleated cell count estimates. The repertoire was sequenced with immunoSEQ multiplex PCR; TCRdb's copy has only in-frame clones and lacks some. The DNA was the basis for D and trimming; V, J and clone size are from that table. The sample yields roughly 250,000 clones, approximately 78% seen once. CDR1 MNHEY and CDR2 SVGAGI come from the germline V gene. Trimming took 0 bases from V and 7 from J, leaving 13 bases between them. The CDR3 consists of 15 residues. This TCR was recovered from a woman between 55 and 75 years old with active or convalescent COVID-19. This chain joins TRBV6-5 and TRBJ1-3, with a possible D match to TRBD1 (6 bases). The source material was peripheral blood. For the CDR3, the DNA is TGTGCCAGCAGTTACTCAGGGACACATCTCAACACCATATATTTT. Residues: CASSYSGTHLNTIYF.